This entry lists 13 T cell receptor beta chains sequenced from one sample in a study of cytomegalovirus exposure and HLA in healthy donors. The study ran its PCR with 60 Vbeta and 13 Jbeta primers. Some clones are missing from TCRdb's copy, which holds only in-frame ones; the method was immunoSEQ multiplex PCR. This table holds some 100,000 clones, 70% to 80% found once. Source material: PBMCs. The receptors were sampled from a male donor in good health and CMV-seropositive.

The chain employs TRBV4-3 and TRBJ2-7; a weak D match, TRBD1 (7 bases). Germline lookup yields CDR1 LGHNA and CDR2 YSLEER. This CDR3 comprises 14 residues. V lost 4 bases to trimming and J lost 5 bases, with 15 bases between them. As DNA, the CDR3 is TGCGCCAGCAGCCCGACAGGGTGGAGGGACGAGCAGTACTTC. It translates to CASSPTGWRDEQYF.

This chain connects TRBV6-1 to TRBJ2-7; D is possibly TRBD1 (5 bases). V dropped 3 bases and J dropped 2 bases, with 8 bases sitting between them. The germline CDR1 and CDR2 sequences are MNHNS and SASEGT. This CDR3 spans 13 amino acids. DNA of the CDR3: TGTGCCAGCAGTGACAGGGTTGCCTACGAGCAGTACTTC. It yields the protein CASSDRVAYEQYF.

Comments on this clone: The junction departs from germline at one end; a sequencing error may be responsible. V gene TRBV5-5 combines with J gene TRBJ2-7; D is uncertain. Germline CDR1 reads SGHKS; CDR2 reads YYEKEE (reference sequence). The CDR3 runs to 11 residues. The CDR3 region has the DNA TGTGCCAGCAGCTTGTTGAGCGATACGAACTTC. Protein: CASSLLSDTNF.

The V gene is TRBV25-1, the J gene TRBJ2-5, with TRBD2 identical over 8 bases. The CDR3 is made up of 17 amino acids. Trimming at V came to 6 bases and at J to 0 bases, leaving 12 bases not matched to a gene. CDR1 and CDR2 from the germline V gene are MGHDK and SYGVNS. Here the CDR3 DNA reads TGTGCCAGCAGCTATAGAAGCGGGGGACCGTACCAAGAGACCCAGTACTTC. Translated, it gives CASSYRSGGPYQETQYF.

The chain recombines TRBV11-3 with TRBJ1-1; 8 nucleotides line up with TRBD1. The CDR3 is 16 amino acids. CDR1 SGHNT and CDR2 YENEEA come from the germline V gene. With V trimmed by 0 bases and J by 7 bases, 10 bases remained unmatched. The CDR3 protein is CASSLDLGRGRIEAFF. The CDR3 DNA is TGTGCCAGCAGCTTAGATCTTGGCAGGGGGCGGATTGAAGCTTTCTTT.

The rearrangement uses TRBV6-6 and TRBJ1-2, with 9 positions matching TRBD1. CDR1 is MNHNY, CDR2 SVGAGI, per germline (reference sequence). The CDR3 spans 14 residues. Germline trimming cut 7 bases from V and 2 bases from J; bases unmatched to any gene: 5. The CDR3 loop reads CASNIGTGNYGYTF. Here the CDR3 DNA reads TGTGCCAGCAATATAGGGACAGGGAACTATGGCTACACCTTC.

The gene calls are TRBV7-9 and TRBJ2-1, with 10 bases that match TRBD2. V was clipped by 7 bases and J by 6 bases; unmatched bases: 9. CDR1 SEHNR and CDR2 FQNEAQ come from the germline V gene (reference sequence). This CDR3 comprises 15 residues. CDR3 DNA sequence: TGTGCCAGCATCCCAAGCGGGGGGGCCCTCAATGAGCAGTTCTTC. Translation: CASIPSGGALNEQFF.

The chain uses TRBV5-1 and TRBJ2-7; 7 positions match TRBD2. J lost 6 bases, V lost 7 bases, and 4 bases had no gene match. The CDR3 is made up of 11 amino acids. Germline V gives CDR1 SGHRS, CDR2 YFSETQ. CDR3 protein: CASRGETEQYF. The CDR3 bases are TGCGCCAGCCGGGGGGAGACCGAGCAGTACTTC.

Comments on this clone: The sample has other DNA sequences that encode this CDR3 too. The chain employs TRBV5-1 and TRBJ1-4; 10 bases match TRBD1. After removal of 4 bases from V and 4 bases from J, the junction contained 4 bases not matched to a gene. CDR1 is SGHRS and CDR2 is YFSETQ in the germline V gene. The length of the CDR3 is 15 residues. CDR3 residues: CASSSDRGRNEKLFF. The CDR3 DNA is TGCGCCAGCAGCAGTGACAGGGGGCGTAATGAAAAACTGTTTTTT.

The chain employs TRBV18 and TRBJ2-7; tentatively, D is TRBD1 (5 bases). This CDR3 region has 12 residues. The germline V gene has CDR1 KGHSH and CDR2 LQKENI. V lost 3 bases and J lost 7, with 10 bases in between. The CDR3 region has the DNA TGTGCCAGCTCACCCGCAGGGTCAGAGCAGTACTTC. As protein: CASSPAGSEQYF.

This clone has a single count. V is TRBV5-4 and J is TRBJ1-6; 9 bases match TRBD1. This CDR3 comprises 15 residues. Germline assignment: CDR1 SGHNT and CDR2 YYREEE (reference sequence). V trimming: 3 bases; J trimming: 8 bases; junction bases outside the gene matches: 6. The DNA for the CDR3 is TGTGCCAGCAGCTCGGGACAGGGCGCCGATTCACCCCTCCACTTT. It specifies CASSSGQGADSPLHF.

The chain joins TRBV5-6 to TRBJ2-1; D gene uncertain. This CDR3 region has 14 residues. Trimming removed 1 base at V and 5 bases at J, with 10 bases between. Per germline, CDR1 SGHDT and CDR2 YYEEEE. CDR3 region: CASSLSQSHNEQFF. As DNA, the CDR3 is TGTGCCAGCAGCTTGAGTCAGTCCCACAATGAGCAGTTCTTC. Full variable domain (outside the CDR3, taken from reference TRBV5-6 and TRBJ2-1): DAGVTQSPTHLIKTRGQQVTLRCSPKSGHDTVSWYQQALGQGPQFIFQYYEEEERQRGNFPDRFSGHQFPNYSSELNVNALLLGDSALYLCASSLSQSHNEQFFGPGTRLTVL.

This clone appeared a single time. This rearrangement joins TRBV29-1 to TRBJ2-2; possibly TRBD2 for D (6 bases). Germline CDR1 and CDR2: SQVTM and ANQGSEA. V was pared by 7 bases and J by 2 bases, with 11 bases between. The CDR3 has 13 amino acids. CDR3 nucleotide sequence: TGCAGCGCAACGGGGGTAAACACCGGGGAGCTGTTTTTT. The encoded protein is CSATGVNTGELFF.